Presented here are 32 T cell receptor beta chains from one specimen sequenced in a study of T cell repertoires in MIS-A myocarditis. Here immunoSEQ multiplex PCR was the method, and the copy in TCRdb shows in-frame clones only, minus some. The sample records around 6,100 clones, around 84% being singletons. Sequencing used right inferior lung lobe tissue obtained at autopsy. The receptors were gathered from a man between 18 and 29 years old with fulminant myocarditis from multisystem inflammatory syndrome in adults (MIS-A) after COVID-19.

The chain recombines TRBV6-5 with TRBJ2-5; D call uncertain. Germline V lookup: CDR1 MNHEY, CDR2 SVGAGI. Trimming removed 7 bases at V and 7 bases at J, with 13 bases between. The CDR3 runs to 12 residues. CDR3 in amino acids: CASTNVGSTQYF. The CDR3 nucleotides read TGTGCCAGCACCAACGTCGGGTCGACCCAGTACTTC.

The chain recombines TRBV29-1 with TRBJ1-2; D remains ambiguous. The CDR3 runs to 11 residues. V lost 4 bases, J lost 6 bases, and 9 bases lay in between. The germline gives CDR1 SQVTM, CDR2 ANQGSEA. DNA of the CDR3: TGCAGCGTTGGGTCTAGGAATGGCTACACCTTC. It is translated as CSVGSRNGYTF.

This chain links TRBV14 with TRBJ2-5; 11 nucleotides match TRBD1. The CDR3 length is 15 residues. Losses at the gene ends were 3 bases for V and 7 bases for J; bases not matched to a gene: 7. Germline V gene lookup returns CDR1 SGHDN and CDR2 FVKESK. The CDR3: CASSHRTGGAGTQYF. DNA for the CDR3: TGTGCCAGCAGCCATCGGACAGGGGGCGCCGGGACCCAGTACTTC. The full variable domain, rest sourced from reference TRBV14 and TRBJ2-5, is EAGVTQFPSHSVIEKGQTVTLRCDPISGHDNLYWYRRVMGKEIKFLLHFVKESKQDESGMPNNRFLAERTGGTYSTLKVQPAELEDSGVYFCASSHRTGGAGTQYFGPGTRLLVL.

The V call is TRBV27, the J call TRBJ2-2, with TRBD1 identical over 8 bases. Losses at the gene ends were 5 bases for V and 6 bases for J; bases not matched to a gene: 8. This CDR3 has 15 amino acids. Germline V gene lookup returns CDR1 MNHEY and CDR2 SMNVEV (reference sequence). The CDR3 coding sequence is TGTGCCAGCAGTCTTCGGACAGGGTCGCCCGGGGAGCTGTTTTTT. Translated, it gives CASSLRTGSPGELFF.

J is TRBJ1-5 and V is TRBV28; D remains unclear. This CDR3 contains 16 residues. Germline CDR1 reads MDHEN; CDR2 reads SYDVKM. Trimming removed 6 bases from V and 2 bases from J, with 17 bases in between. The CDR3: CASRDPWGLGNQPQHF. The CDR3 bases are TGTGCCAGCAGAGACCCTTGGGGTCTTGGCAATCAGCCCCAGCATTTT.

The chain employs TRBV18 and TRBJ1-6; maybe TRBD1 (6 bases). Looked up from germline, CDR1 is KGHSH and CDR2 is LQKENI. The V end was cut by 6 bases, the J end by 9 bases, with 18 bases between. This CDR3 spans 15 amino acids. The chain's CDR3 is CASSPTGQGGSPLHF. CDR3 sequence (DNA): TGTGCCAGCTCTCCCACGGGACAAGGAGGTTCACCCCTCCACTTT.

The gene calls are TRBV29-1 and TRBJ2-7; D is uncertain. V lost 1 base and J lost 4, with 8 bases in between. CDR3 length equals 12 residues. Germline V lookup: CDR1 SQVTM, CDR2 ANQGSEA. The CDR3 here is CSVEGGEYEQYF. CDR3 sequence (DNA): TGCAGCGTTGAAGGTGGCGAGTACGAGCAGTACTTC.

The V gene is TRBV7-8, the J gene TRBJ2-7; TRBD1 aligns across 9 bases. This CDR3 comprises 17 residues. Germline V gene sequence: CDR1 SGHVS, CDR2 FQNEAQ. Unmatched junction bases numbered 12, after V lost 2 bases and J lost 4 bases. The DNA of the CDR3 is TGTGCCAGCAGCTTAATAGCATCCGGGACAGGGTTTTACGAGCAGTACTTC. Translating it yields CASSLIASGTGFYEQYF.

The rearrangement uses TRBV5-1 and TRBJ1-3, with TRBD1 matching over 7 bases. The CDR3 length is 14 residues. The ends lost 0 bases at V and 4 bases at J; junction bases unmatched: 1. From germline, CDR1 is SGHRS and CDR2 YFSETQ. The CDR3 loop is CASSLATGGNTIYF. CDR3 bases: TGCGCCAGCAGCTTGGCGACAGGGGGAAACACCATATATTTT.

V usage is TRBV18 and J usage is TRBJ1-6, with D uncertain. V lost 6 bases to trimming and J lost 0 bases, with 15 bases between them. The CDR3 spans 17 residues. CDR1 is KGHSH, CDR2 LQKENI, per germline. The chain's CDR3 is CASSQDAPSSYNSPLHF. The CDR3 DNA follows: TGTGCCAGCTCCCAGGACGCGCCCAGCTCCTATAATTCACCCCTCCACTTT.

In its sample, this clone was seen once. J is TRBJ1-1 and V is TRBV5-1; 9 bases match TRBD1. Germline V gene sequence: CDR1 SGHRS, CDR2 YFSETQ. Trimming took 5 bases from V and 2 from J; bases not matched to a gene: 13. The CDR3 has 17 residues. The CDR3 DNA reads TGCGCCAGCAGTTCCAAACAGGGGGCGAGTGACAACACTGAAGCTTTCTTT. This encodes CASSSKQGASDNTEAFF.

This clone was found a few times. The rearrangement uses TRBV6-5 and TRBJ2-7, with a possible D match to TRBD2 (5 bases). The CDR3 extends over 13 amino acids. Germline V gene lookup returns CDR1 MNHEY and CDR2 SVGAGI. Trimming removed 7 bases at V and 6 bases at J, with 16 bases between. The CDR3 region is CASIRGLTSEQYF. As DNA, the CDR3 is TGTGCCAGCATTCGAGGACTTACCAGCGAGCAGTACTTC.

This chain connects TRBV19 to TRBJ2-3, with TRBD2 identical over 8 bases. The CDR3 spans 16 residues. J was trimmed by 5 bases and V by 0 bases; bases with no gene match: 7. Germline values: CDR1 LNHDA, CDR2 SQIVND (reference sequence). The chain's CDR3 is CASSIESSGGRDTQYF. The CDR3 DNA sequence: TGTGCCAGTAGTATAGAGTCGAGCGGGGGAAGAGATACGCAGTATTTT. Full variable domain (outside the CDR3, taken from reference TRBV19 and TRBJ2-3): DGGITQSPKYLFRKEGQNVTLSCEQNLNHDAMYWYRQDPGQGLRLIYYSQIVNDFQKGDIAEGYSVSREKKESFPLTVTSAQKNPTAFYLCASSIESSGGRDTQYFGPGTRLTVL.

The J gene is TRBJ1-4, the V gene TRBV6-5; TRBD1 agrees at 8 bases. CDR3 length: 13 amino acids. V shed 8 bases and J 5 bases; nucleotides not matched to a gene: 4. Looked up from germline, CDR1 is MNHEY and CDR2 is SVGAGI. This chain's CDR3 is CASLRDRNEKLFF. In DNA, the CDR3 is TGTGCCAGCCTCCGGGACAGGAATGAAAAACTGTTTTTT.

This chain's CDR3 is CASSPRGNHNTEAFF. CDR3 sequence (DNA): TGTGCCAGCAGCCCCCGGGGCAATCATAACACTGAAGCTTTCTTT. This chain uses TRBV9 with TRBJ1-1, with TRBD1 as a possible D gene (5 bases). CDR3 length: 15 residues. Between the trimmed V and J ends, which lost 4 bases and 2 bases, there was a span of 15 bases. CDR1 and CDR2 from the germline V gene are SGDLS and YYNGEE.

The V call is TRBV4-2, the J call TRBJ2-7; the match to TRBD1 covers 7 bases. The V gene end was trimmed by 1 base and the J gene end by 5 bases; junction bases not matched to a gene: 5. The length of the CDR3 is 14 residues. The germline V gene has CDR1 LGHNA and CDR2 YNFKEQ. Here the CDR3 reads CASSQVTGDNEQYF. Here the CDR3 DNA reads TGTGCCAGCAGCCAAGTTACAGGGGATAACGAGCAGTACTTC.

The CDR3 sequence is CSAFSGREQFF. CDR3 in DNA: TGCAGTGCATTTAGCGGGCGGGAGCAGTTCTTC. The chain is built from TRBV20-1 and TRBJ2-1, with 7 bases that match TRBD2. This CDR3 contains 11 residues. With V trimmed by 6 bases and J by 10 bases, 6 bases remained unmatched. CDR1 is DFQATT, CDR2 SNEGSKA, per germline (reference sequence).

The chain combines TRBV4-3 with TRBJ2-1, with D perhaps TRBD2 (5 bases). Trimming cost V 2 bases and J 7 bases, with 9 bases left between them. In germline, CDR1 is LGHNA, CDR2 YSLEER. This CDR3 spans 13 amino acids. CDR3 region: CASSQRGRNEQFF. CDR3 nucleotide sequence: TGCGCCAGCAGCCAACGGGGAAGGAATGAGCAGTTCTTC.

The chain's CDR3 is CASSLISGGGTDTQYF. CDR3 DNA: TGCGCCAGCAGCCTGATTAGCGGGGGAGGCACAGATACGCAGTATTTT. The chain couples TRBV5-1 to TRBJ2-3, with 9 bases that match TRBD2. Germline CDR1 reads SGHRS; CDR2 reads YFSETQ. The CDR3 is made up of 16 amino acids. J gave up 1 base and V 4 bases, and 7 bases lay outside the gene matches.

This chain links TRBV5-4 with TRBJ2-1; weak D call: TRBD2 (6 bases). The V gene's germline CDR1 is SGHNT and CDR2 YYREEE (reference sequence). The CDR3 contains 13 residues. V lost 4 bases and J lost 10, with 15 bases in between. For the CDR3, the DNA is TGTGCCAGCAGCAGGGACTCGAGCGGAGAGCAGTTCTTC. Amino acids: CASSRDSSGEQFF.

The genes are TRBV28 and TRBJ2-7; D is perhaps TRBD1 (6 bases). CDR3 size: 12 residues. Germline V gene sequence: CDR1 MDHEN, CDR2 SYDVKM. V lost 7 bases and J 2 bases, leaving 9 bases between the germline ends. This CDR3 reads CASNRETYEQYF. Here the CDR3 DNA reads TGTGCCAGCAACAGGGAAACCTACGAGCAGTACTTC.

The chain links TRBV7-8 to TRBJ2-7; 11 nucleotides match TRBD2. Germline loops: CDR1 SGHVS, CDR2 FQNEAQ. With V trimmed by 6 bases and J by 1 base, 11 bases remained unmatched. CDR3 length: 17 amino acids. The DNA for the CDR3 is TGTGCCAGCAGTCGGGACAGAACTAGCGGGAGTTCCTACGAGCAGTACTTC. Its protein is CASSRDRTSGSSYEQYF.

The chain uses TRBV19 and TRBJ2-5; the D is unclear. The germline CDR1 and CDR2 sequences are LNHDA and SQIVND (reference sequence). V lost 7 bases to trimming and J lost 4 bases, with 4 bases between them. The CDR3 runs 10 residues. Here the CDR3 reads CASKVETQYF. DNA for the CDR3: TGTGCCAGTAAGGTAGAGACCCAGTACTTC.

The rearrangement joins TRBV7-3 to TRBJ2-7; 11 bases are a match to TRBD2. Germline CDR1 is SGHTA and CDR2 is FQGTGA. Trimming removed 4 bases from V and 2 bases from J; junction bases left unmatched: 22. This CDR3 contains 21 residues. The CDR3 sequence: CASSSLATATSGIWSPYEQYF. CDR3 DNA: TGTGCCAGCAGCTCCCTGGCGACGGCGACTAGCGGGATATGGAGTCCCTACGAGCAGTACTTC.

The rearrangement links TRBV27 to TRBJ1-5; D gene unclear. Looked up from germline, CDR1 is MNHEY and CDR2 is SMNVEV (reference sequence). The CDR3 is 14 residues long. V was pared by 3 bases and J by 1 base, with 7 bases between. The CDR3 region has the DNA TGTGCCAGCAGTTTGGGAGGAAGCAATCAGCCCCAGCATTTT. Amino acids: CASSLGGSNQPQHF.

The genes are TRBV27 and TRBJ2-7; D might be TRBD1 (7 bases). V lost 1 base, J lost 6 bases, and 19 bases lay in between. The CDR3 loop spans 16 amino acids. Per the germline V gene, CDR1 is MNHEY and CDR2 is SMNVEV (reference sequence). CDR3 sequence: CASSLLGQTGRLEQYF. The DNA of the CDR3 is TGTGCCAGCAGTTTATTGGGCCAGACAGGGAGGCTCGAGCAGTACTTC.

This rearrangement joins TRBV27 to TRBJ1-5; weak D call: TRBD1 (5 bases). Trimming took 2 bases from V and 3 from J, leaving 11 bases between them. Germline CDR1 reads MNHEY; CDR2 reads SMNVEV (reference sequence). The CDR3 length is 15 residues. This CDR3 is CASSLRGWVNQPQHF. DNA of the CDR3: TGTGCCAGCAGTTTACGGGGGTGGGTCAATCAGCCCCAGCATTTT.

V is TRBV28 and J is TRBJ1-1; a weak D match, TRBD1 (5 bases). The CDR3 spans 14 residues. Between the trimmed V and J ends, which lost 10 bases and 5 bases, there was a span of 20 bases. CDR1 MDHEN and CDR2 SYDVKM come from the germline V gene. The CDR3 here is CAITRGPRMTEAFF. CDR3 nucleotide sequence: TGTGCCATTACCCGGGGCCCCCGGATGACTGAAGCTTTCTTT.

The V gene is TRBV28, the J gene TRBJ1-1; 11 bases agree with TRBD1. The CDR3 contains 14 residues. V shed 4 bases, J shed 7 bases, and the junction held 5 bases outside the gene matches. Germline CDR1 and CDR2: MDHEN and SYDVKM. This CDR3 reads CASSWTGGAGEAFF. CDR3 coding DNA: TGTGCCAGCAGTTGGACAGGGGGCGCGGGTGAAGCTTTCTTT.

This chain connects TRBV18 to TRBJ1-1; 7 nucleotides agree with TRBD1. CDR1 and CDR2 (germline): KGHSH, LQKENI. The CDR3 has 13 residues. V was pared by 10 bases and J by 3 bases, with 8 bases of the junction left unmatched. The CDR3: CATAPDRYTEAFF. The CDR3 bases are TGTGCCACCGCGCCGGACAGGTACACTGAAGCTTTCTTT.

The chain links TRBV7-2 to TRBJ1-2; D gene uncertain. The CDR3 length is 13 residues. The V end lost 1 base, the J end lost 6 bases, and 9 bases lay between the germline ends. CDR1 SGHTA and CDR2 FQGNSA come from the germline V gene. The CDR3 nucleotides are TGTGCCAGCAGCTTAGAACCCGTCAATGGCTACACCTTC. Protein sequence: CASSLEPVNGYTF.

This chain joins TRBV6-5 and TRBJ2-2, with a weak D call TRBD1 (5 bases). Trimming stripped 3 bases from V and 3 bases from J, with 14 bases between. This CDR3 contains 16 residues. Per germline, CDR1 MNHEY and CDR2 SVGAGI. This CDR3 reads CASSYSDSSYTGELFF. The CDR3 bases are TGTGCCAGCAGTTATTCCGACAGCAGTTACACCGGGGAGCTGTTTTTT.